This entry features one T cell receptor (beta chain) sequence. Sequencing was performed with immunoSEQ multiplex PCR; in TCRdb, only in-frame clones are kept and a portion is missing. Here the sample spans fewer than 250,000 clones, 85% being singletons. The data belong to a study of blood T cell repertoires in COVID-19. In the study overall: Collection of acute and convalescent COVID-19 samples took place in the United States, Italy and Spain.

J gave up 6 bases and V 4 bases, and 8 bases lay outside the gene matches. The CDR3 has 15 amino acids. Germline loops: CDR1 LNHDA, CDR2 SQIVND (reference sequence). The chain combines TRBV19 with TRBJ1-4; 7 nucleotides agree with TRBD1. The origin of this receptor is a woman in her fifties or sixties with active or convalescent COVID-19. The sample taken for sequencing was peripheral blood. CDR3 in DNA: TGTGCCAGTAGTACTATACAGGGGTTTTATGAAAAACTGTTTTTT. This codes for CASSTIQGFYEKLFF.